The next 24 T cell receptor beta chains were all read from a single sample in a study of human T cells and chemical hapten exposure. MiXCR, applied by TCRdb to the RACE reads, yields one record per CDR3 protein. The sample carries a few hundred thousand distinct CDR3 sequences, 7.5% to 9% recorded once. Stated time point: pre-sensitization, week 0. The treatment was: therapeutic diphenylcyclopropenone sensitization with weekly scalp DPC. The starting material was whole blood, obtained in connection with sensitization to the hapten diphenylcyclopropenone (DPC). The source is a young man with alopecia areata. Some clones in this sample may be carry-over from other donors' samples.

In this sample, this clonotype turned up many times. The chain recombines TRBV20-1 with TRBJ1-1, with D perhaps matching TRBD1 (6 bases). V lost 6 bases, J lost 4 bases, and 18 bases lay in between. The CDR3 extends over 14 amino acids. The germline V gene encodes CDR1 DFQATT and CDR2 SNEGSKA (reference sequence). CDR3 amino acids: CSATQNRVGTEAFF. As DNA, the CDR3 is TGCAGTGCCACTCAAAACAGGGTGGGCACTGAAGCTTTCTTT.

This clonotype was counted between two and nine times. The rearrangement joins TRBV7-9 to TRBJ1-1, with D tentatively TRBD1 (5 bases). In germline, CDR1 is SEHNR, CDR2 FQNEAQ (reference sequence). The CDR3 loop spans 12 amino acids. V lost 5 bases and J lost 7, with 11 bases in between. The CDR3 here is CASSRKQDEAFF. CDR3 nucleotides: TGTGCCAGCAGCCGAAAACAGGATGAAGCTTTCTTT.

The chain uses TRBV20-1 and TRBJ1-1; 9 positions agree with TRBD1. The CDR3 covers 15 residues. V trimming: 3 bases; J trimming: 5 bases; junction bases outside the gene matches: 10. Germline CDR1 is DFQATT and CDR2 is SNEGSKA (reference sequence). This chain's CDR3 is CSARLFDRGWTEAFF. CDR3 DNA sequence: TGCAGTGCTAGGTTGTTCGACAGGGGGTGGACTGAAGCTTTCTTT.

This chain links TRBV7-2 with TRBJ2-1, with 11 bases that match TRBD2. Germline CDR1 SGHTA, CDR2 FQGNSA. This CDR3 has 15 residues. V was pared by 1 base and J by 7 bases, with 3 bases of the junction left unmatched. The CDR3: CASSLVASGGNEQFF. CDR3 in DNA: TGTGCCAGCAGCTTAGTCGCTAGCGGGGGGAATGAGCAGTTCTTC.

CDR3 amino acids: CASSKTGELGQPQHF. DNA for the CDR3: TGTGCCAGCAGTAAGACAGGGGAGTTAGGACAGCCCCAGCATTTT. The chain combines TRBV6-1 with TRBJ1-5, with 8 bases lining up with TRBD1. The CDR3 is made up of 15 amino acids. V lost 5 bases, J lost 7 bases, and 10 bases stayed unmatched. Per the germline V gene, CDR1 is MNHNS and CDR2 is SASEGT.

The rearrangement joins TRBV6-6 to TRBJ2-7, with 7 bases aligning to TRBD1. CDR3 length: 16 amino acids. V was clipped by 5 bases and J by 0 bases; unmatched bases: 10. Looked up from germline, CDR1 is MNHNY and CDR2 is SVGAGI (reference sequence). The DNA of the CDR3 is TGTGCCAGCAGTGAAACCGGGACAGAAAGCTCCTACGAGCAGTACGTC. Protein sequence: CASSETGTESSYEQYV.

The chain has TRBV29-1 and TRBJ2-7; maybe TRBD2 (7 bases). The V and J ends lost 4 bases and 5 bases respectively, with 27 bases between them. Germline V lookup: CDR1 SQVTM, CDR2 ANQGSEA. The CDR3 contains 17 residues. The CDR3 reads CSVVGRGSGIFRNEQYF. The CDR3 nucleotides are TGCAGCGTTGTGGGCAGGGGCAGCGGGATTTTTAGGAACGAGCAGTACTTC.

The gene calls are TRBV7-9 and TRBJ2-3; D not certain. This CDR3 region has 15 residues. The germline V and J ends were trimmed by 3 bases and 2 bases, with 12 bases remaining between them. Germline CDR1 reads SEHNR; CDR2 reads FQNEAQ (reference sequence). The CDR3: CASSFGSLYTDTQYF. CDR3 coding DNA: TGTGCCAGCAGCTTCGGCAGCCTTTACACAGATACGCAGTATTTT.

The sample holds a few counts of this clonotype. The rearrangement links TRBV28 to TRBJ2-7; no clear D. Germline V gene lookup returns CDR1 MDHEN and CDR2 SYDVKM. The CDR3 has 13 amino acids. V lost 6 bases, J lost 3 bases, and 12 bases lay in between. This chain's CDR3 is CASSPRTGYEQYF. CDR3 sequence (DNA): TGTGCCAGCAGCCCTCGGACCGGCTACGAGCAGTACTTC.

This clonotype has more than one count but fewer than ten. This chain joins TRBV11-2 and TRBJ2-2; D not certain. This CDR3 is built from 14 residues. V was cut by 7 bases and J by 0 bases, with 9 bases left in between. Germline CDR1 SGHAT, CDR2 FQNNGV. CDR3: CASTPGPNTGELFF. In DNA form, the CDR3 reads TGTGCCAGCACCCCAGGCCCGAACACCGGGGAGCTGTTTTTT.

The table lists this clonotype with a few counts. J is TRBJ2-5 and V is TRBV6-2 or TRBV6-3; TRBD1 agrees at 9 bases. The junction had 3 bases not matched to a gene; V was cut back by 5 bases and J by 5 bases. Germline V gene lookup returns CDR1 MNHEY and CDR2 SVGEGT. CDR3 length: 13 residues. The CDR3 sequence: CASSKGQGETQYF. CDR3 nucleotides: TGTGCCAGCAGTAAAGGACAGGGGGAGACCCAGTACTTC.

The rearrangement uses TRBV5-1 and TRBJ1-1; D is ambiguous. Germline loops: CDR1 SGHRS, CDR2 YFSETQ. V was clipped by 7 bases and J by 1 base, with 14 bases between them. The CDR3 has 14 residues. The CDR3 spells CASAALPSNTEAFF. The CDR3, as DNA: TGCGCCAGCGCCGCCCTACCGTCGAACACTGAAGCTTTCTTT.

V gene TRBV3-1 combines with J gene TRBJ1-1; D is perhaps TRBD1 (6 bases). V dropped 4 bases and J dropped 0 bases, with 9 bases sitting between them. The CDR3 contains 14 residues. Germline CDR1 LGHDT, CDR2 YNNKEL (reference sequence). This CDR3 reads CASSRGQLNTEAFF. In nucleotides, the CDR3 is TGTGCCAGCAGCCGTGGACAGCTGAACACTGAAGCTTTCTTT.

This rearrangement joins TRBV28 to TRBJ2-2; no definite D call. Germline loops: CDR1 MDHEN, CDR2 SYDVKM. There are 14 residues in the CDR3. The V end was cut by 2 bases, the J end by 1 base, with 5 bases between. The CDR3 nucleotides are TGTGCCAGCAGTTTAGAAGTGAACACCGGGGAGCTGTTTTTT. This gives the protein CASSLEVNTGELFF.

The chain uses TRBV20-1 and TRBJ2-7; 8 positions agree with TRBD2. From germline, CDR1 is DFQATT and CDR2 SNEGSKA (reference sequence). V trimming: 0 bases; J trimming: 2 bases; junction bases outside the gene matches: 6. The CDR3 spans 15 residues. CDR3 in amino acids: CSARDPGTRTYEQYF. DNA for the CDR3: TGCAGTGCTAGAGATCCTGGGACTAGAACCTACGAGCAGTACTTC.

The sample holds many counts of this clonotype. The J gene is TRBJ2-5, the V gene TRBV7-2; D is unclear. V was shortened by 1 base and J by 6 bases, with 15 bases between the two germline ends. The length of the CDR3 is 15 residues. The germline V gene has CDR1 SGHTA and CDR2 FQGNSA. The CDR3 sequence is CASSLEGQAVQTQYF. In nucleotides, the CDR3 is TGTGCCAGCAGCTTAGAGGGTCAGGCGGTACAGACCCAGTACTTC.

This clonotype appeared many times. The chain is built from TRBV12-3 or TRBV12-4 and TRBJ2-3, with D possibly TRBD2 on 6 matching bases. The CDR3 length is 16 residues. V was shortened by 4 bases and J by 0 bases, with 14 bases between the two germline ends. The CDR3 reads CASSYGRSGSTDTQYF. DNA of the CDR3: TGTGCCAGCAGTTACGGGCGAAGCGGGAGCACAGATACGCAGTATTTT.

This clonotype has a handful of counts. The genes are TRBV4-3 and TRBJ2-1; D might be TRBD1 (5 bases). Per the germline V gene, CDR1 is LGHNA and CDR2 is YSLEER. The CDR3 has 16 amino acids. V was cut by 0 bases and J by 5 bases, with 14 bases left in between. CDR3 bases: TGCGCCAGCAGCCAAGATAGGGGTAGGGGTAACAATGAGCAGTTCTTC. Residues: CASSQDRGRGNNEQFF.

The rearrangement uses TRBV5-1 and TRBJ2-5; D might be TRBD1 (5 bases). CDR1 is SGHRS, CDR2 YFSETQ, per germline. V was cut by 4 bases and J by 1 base, with 14 bases left in between. The CDR3 is made up of 15 amino acids. The chain's CDR3 is CASSPTGNSQETQYF. CDR3 coding DNA: TGCGCCAGCAGCCCCACAGGCAACTCCCAAGAGACCCAGTACTTC.

The table lists this clonotype with many counts. The chain uses TRBV7-2 and TRBJ1-5; possibly TRBD1 for D (5 bases). Looked up from germline, CDR1 is SGHTA and CDR2 is FQGNSA. V lost 5 bases, J lost 7 bases, and 21 bases lay in between. The CDR3 consists of 16 residues. The CDR3 DNA follows: TGTGCCAGCAGCCACGGGACTCCTCGAGCACGACAGCCCCAGCATTTT. This sequence encodes CASSHGTPRARQPQHF. The whole variable domain, remainder taken from reference TRBV7-2 and TRBJ1-5, is GAGVSQSPSNKVTEKGKDVELRCDPISGHTALYWYRQSLGQGLEFLIYFQGNSAPDKSGLPSDRFSAERTGGSVSTLTIQRTQQEDSAVYLCASSHGTPRARQPQHFGDGTRLSIL.

This clonotype was recorded at least ten times. The chain carries TRBV9 and TRBJ1-4; 8 nucleotides agree with TRBD1. Losses at the gene ends were 4 bases for V and 8 bases for J; bases not matched to a gene: 7. The CDR3 runs 14 residues. Germline CDR1 SGDLS, CDR2 YYNGEE. The CDR3 region is CASSWGQEEEKLFF. In DNA form, the CDR3 reads TGTGCCAGCAGCTGGGGACAGGAAGAGGAAAAACTGTTTTTT.

In this sample, this clonotype turned up many times. The V gene is TRBV12-3 or TRBV12-4, the J gene TRBJ1-4; D ambiguous. CDR3 length: 13 residues. With 11 bases removed from V and 4 bases from J, the gap between germline ends came to 14 bases. The CDR3 sequence: CASSAVLNEKLFF. CDR3 coding DNA: TGTGCCTCCTCCGCGGTCCTTAATGAAAAACTGTTTTTT.

The gene calls are TRBV11-2 and TRBJ1-5; D is uncertain. This CDR3 region has 13 residues. V gave up 2 bases and J gave up 9 bases, with 11 bases separating them. Germline lookup yields CDR1 SGHAT and CDR2 FQNNGV. CDR3 loop: CASSLTARPPQHF. In DNA form, the CDR3 reads TGTGCCAGCAGCTTAACGGCAAGACCGCCCCAGCATTTT.

This rearrangement joins TRBV29-1 to TRBJ2-7; no firm D call. Germline CDR1 and CDR2: SQVTM and ANQGSEA. This CDR3 region has 14 residues. V shed 6 bases and J shed 2 bases, with 17 bases lying between them. For the CDR3, the DNA is TGCAGCGTGGGCGAGACCGGAACTCCCTACGAGCAGTACTTC. Translated, it gives CSVGETGTPYEQYF.